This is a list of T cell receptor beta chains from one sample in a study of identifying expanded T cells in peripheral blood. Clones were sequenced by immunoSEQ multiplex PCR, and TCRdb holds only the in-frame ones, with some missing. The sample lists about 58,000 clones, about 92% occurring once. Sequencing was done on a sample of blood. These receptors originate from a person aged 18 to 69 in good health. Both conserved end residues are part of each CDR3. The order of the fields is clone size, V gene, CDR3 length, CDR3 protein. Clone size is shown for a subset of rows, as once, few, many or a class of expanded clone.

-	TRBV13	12	CASSLWGDTQYF
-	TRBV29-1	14	CSVGAAGTGAGYTF
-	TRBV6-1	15	CAASMGVWASGELFF
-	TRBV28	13	CASSTGVKSPLHF
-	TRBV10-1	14	CASSPRTVYNEQFF
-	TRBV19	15	CASSPKRLVYNEQFF
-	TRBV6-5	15	CASSYVAGEGQPQHF
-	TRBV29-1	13	CSVVVQGAGEQFF
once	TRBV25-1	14	CASSERKLGYGYTF
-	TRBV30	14	CAWSTDRYNSPLHF
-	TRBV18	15	CASSPAGSRDQPQHF
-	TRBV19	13	CASSGKGTDTQYF
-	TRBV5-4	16	CASSLVGTTSTDTQYF
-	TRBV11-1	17	CASSSGTSGSWTDTQYF
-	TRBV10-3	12	CASGAGSYEQYF
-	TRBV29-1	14	CSVVMRGSTGELFF
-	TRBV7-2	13	CASSSSGSNEQFF
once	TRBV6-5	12	CASRTSTDTQYF
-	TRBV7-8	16	CASSLGGGGVTGELFF
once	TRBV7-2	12	CASSLRDLKQFF
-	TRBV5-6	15	CASSPRTSGTDTQYF
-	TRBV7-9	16	CASSRGQGKSYNEQFF
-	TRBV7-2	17	CASSLEPTGKVHTEAFF
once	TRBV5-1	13	CASSLGGDNEQFF
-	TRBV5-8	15	CASRVADYSYNEQFF
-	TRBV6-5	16	CASSYDLQGATDTQYF
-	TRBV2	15	CASSELEIPTETQYF